The source of this T cell receptor (beta chain) is a study of blood T cell repertoires in COVID-19. Study summary: The samples span acute and convalescent COVID-19 from the United States, Italy and Spain. The analysed material was cDNA or gDNA that came from T cells, B-cell-depleted T cells, or PBMCs.

V shed 6 bases, J shed 5 bases, and the junction held 6 bases outside the gene matches. Germline values: CDR1 ENHRY, CDR2 SYGVKD. This CDR3 contains 13 residues. Original processing notes: Reference gene primers were amplified, and this amplification served to estimate nucleated cell counts. TCRdb's copy holds only in-frame clones and misses some; the assay was immunoSEQ multiplex PCR. For V, J and clone size, that table is used; D and trimming come from the DNA. The table records under 85,000 clones, under 80% of them present only once. The sample comprised peripheral blood. The TCR originated in a human donor in a cohort sampled during active COVID-19. The V call is TRBV10-3, the J call TRBJ2-7, with TRBD2 matching over 8 bases. The CDR3 sequence: CAISGGRNHEQYF. The DNA of the CDR3 is TGTGCCATCAGCGGCGGGAGGAACCACGAGCAGTACTTC.